The TCR beta chain under discussion was sequenced for a study of blood T cell repertoires in COVID-19. As handled by the study authors: For nucleated cells, counts were estimated from reference gene primer amplification. Data came from immunoSEQ multiplex PCR; TCRdb stores just in-frame clones and leaves some out. V, J and clone size reflect that table, while D and trimming were determined from the DNA. The sample lists about 430,000 clones, 70% to 90% seen once, with more than 0.9% in the top ten. CDR1 is SEHNR, CDR2 FQNEAQ, per germline (reference sequence). The length of the CDR3 is 13 residues. V lost 1 base and J 6 bases, leaving 9 bases between the germline ends.

Sequencing used PBMCs or T cells enriched from blood (not recorded which). The sequence derives from a woman in her 30s with acute COVID-19. This chain links TRBV7-9 with TRBJ1-2; D is undetermined. CDR3 region: CASSLEASDGYTF. In DNA form, the CDR3 reads TGTGCCAGCAGCTTAGAAGCATCGGATGGCTACACCTTC.